Listed below are T cell receptor beta chains from one sample, sequenced in a study of PD-L1 blockade in urothelial cancer. Generated by immunoSEQ multiplex PCR, the TCRdb table keeps only in-frame clones and is missing some. The sample comprises over 100,000 clones, approximately 90% of which are singletons, and around 4% rests with the top ten. The sequences come from PBMCs, collected around atezolizumab (anti-PD-L1) treatment. Every receptor here comes from a man between 60 and 70 years old with urothelial cancer. The CDR3 runs from the conserved cysteine through the conserved F or W. D genes are given only for firm matches. Expanded clones are given a class, and other clones once, few, many or no size at all.

v_gene	d_gene	j_gene	abundance	CDR3nt	CDR3aa
TRBV27	-	TRBJ2-7	-	TGTGCCAGCAGTCTACAGGGAAAGTACGAGCAGTACTTC	CASSLQGKYEQYF
TRBV18	TRBD1	TRBJ1-1	-	TGTGCCAGCACAGGGGGACTGAACACTGAAGCTTTCTTT	CASTGGLNTEAFF
TRBV15	-	TRBJ1-2	-	TGTGCCACCAGCAGAGACAGCGGTGCCTATGGCTACACCTTC	CATSRDSGAYGYTF
TRBV28	TRBD2	TRBJ2-5	-	TGTGCCAGCAGTAAAATGGGACTAGCGGGATTGGAGACCCAGTACTTC	CASSKMGLAGLETQYF
TRBV6-1	TRBD2	TRBJ2-7	-	TGTGCCAGCATCCTACTAGCGGGAGAATACGAGCAGTACTTC	CASILLAGEYEQYF
TRBV19	TRBD1	TRBJ1-1	-	TGTGCCAGTAGTATCGCAGGGGGACTTGTGGAAGCTTTCTTT	CASSIAGGLVEAFF
TRBV9	TRBD1	TRBJ1-2	-	TGTGCCAGCAGCTCCCCAAACAGGGGTCATGGCTACACCTTC	CASSSPNRGHGYTF
TRBV19	-	TRBJ1-2	-	TGTGCCAGTAATGCCGGGACAACAGTTCCTATCTACACCTTC	CASNAGTTVPIYTF
TRBV4-3	TRBD2	TRBJ2-7	-	TGCGCCAGCAGCCCGGAGCTAGCGGCCGACTCCTACGAGCAGTACTTC	CASSPELAADSYEQYF
TRBV10-3	-	TRBJ1-2	-	TGTGCCATCAGTGAGTCAAGGGAGTATGGCTACACCTTC	CAISESREYGYTF
TRBV4-2	TRBD2	TRBJ2-3	-	TGTGCCAGCAGCCAGCTAGCGGGGGGCCCCACAGATACGCAGTATTTT	CASSQLAGGPTDTQYF
TRBV5-6	-	TRBJ2-2	-	TGTGCCAGCTCCCGGGACTCAGAGGCCGGGGAGCTGTTTTTT	CASSRDSEAGELFF
TRBV5-5	TRBD1	TRBJ2-6	-	TGTGCCAGCAGCCCCCAGGGGGATACTGGGGCCAACGTCCTGACTTTC	CASSPQGDTGANVLTF
TRBV21-1	-	TRBJ1-5	-	TGTGCCAGCAGCAAGCACAGGGGAAATAGCAATCAGCCCCAGCATTTT	CASSKHRGNSNQPQHF
TRBV6-1	TRBD1	TRBJ2-7	-	TGTGCCAGCAGTAAGGGGACAGGGGGAGAATACGAGCAGTACTTC	CASSKGTGGEYEQYF
TRBV5-1	-	TRBJ2-5	-	TGCGCCAGCAGCTTGTGGGGGCCGGGGGAGACCCAGTACTTC	CASSLWGPGETQYF
TRBV9	-	TRBJ2-1	-	TGTGCCAGCAGCGTAGATCCAGCGGCCTACAATGAGCAGTTCTTC	CASSVDPAAYNEQFF
TRBV15	TRBD1	TRBJ2-3	-	TGTGCCACCAGCAGAGCTAAGGGACAGGGTGAGGATACGCAGTATTTT	CATSRAKGQGEDTQYF
TRBV4-3	TRBD2	TRBJ2-7	-	TGCGCCAGCAGCCAAGATTGGAGCGGGAGGGGCTACGAGCAGTACTTC	CASSQDWSGRGYEQYF
TRBV29-1	TRBD2	TRBJ2-3	-	TGCAGCGCTAGCGGGGGCACAGATACGCAGTATTTT	CSASGGTDTQYF
TRBV6-4	TRBD2	TRBJ2-3	-	TGTGCCAGCAGTGACTCCCCAGCGGGGGGCACAGATACGCAGTATTTT	CASSDSPAGGTDTQYF
TRBV6-6	-	TRBJ1-2	once	TGTGCCAGCAGTTACTCGAGGGCCCCGAACTATGGCTACACCTTC	CASSYSRAPNYGYTF